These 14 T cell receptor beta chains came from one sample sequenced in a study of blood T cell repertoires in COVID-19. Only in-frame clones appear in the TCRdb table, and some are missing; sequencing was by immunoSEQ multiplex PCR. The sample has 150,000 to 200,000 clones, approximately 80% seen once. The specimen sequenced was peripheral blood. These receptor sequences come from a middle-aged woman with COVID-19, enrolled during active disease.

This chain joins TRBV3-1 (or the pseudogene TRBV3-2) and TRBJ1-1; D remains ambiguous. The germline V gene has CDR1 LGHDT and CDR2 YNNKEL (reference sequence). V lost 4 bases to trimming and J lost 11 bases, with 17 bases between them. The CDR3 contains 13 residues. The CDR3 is CASSPRGRSGAFF. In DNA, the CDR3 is TGTGCCAGCAGCCCACGCGGAAGGAGTGGGGCTTTCTTT.

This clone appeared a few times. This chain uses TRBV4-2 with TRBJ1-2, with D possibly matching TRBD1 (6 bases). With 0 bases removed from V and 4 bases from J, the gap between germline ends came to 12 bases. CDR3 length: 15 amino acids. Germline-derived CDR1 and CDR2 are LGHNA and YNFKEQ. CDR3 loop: CASSQDQGLGYGYTF. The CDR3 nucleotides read TGTGCCAGCAGCCAAGATCAGGGGTTGGGCTATGGCTACACCTTC.

For the CDR3, the DNA is TGTGCCAGCAAGGGGACAGGGGTTCGGGAAAAACTGTTTTTT. It specifies CASKGTGVREKLFF. The rearrangement joins TRBV27 to TRBJ1-4; 10 bases fit TRBD1. The CDR3 covers 14 residues. From germline, CDR1 is MNHEY and CDR2 SMNVEV (reference sequence). The junction had 7 bases not matched to a gene; V was cut back by 7 bases and J by 8 bases.

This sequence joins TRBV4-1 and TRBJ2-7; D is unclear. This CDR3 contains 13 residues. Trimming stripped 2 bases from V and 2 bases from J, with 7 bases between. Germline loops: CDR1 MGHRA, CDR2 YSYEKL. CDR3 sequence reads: CASSQIEAYEQYF. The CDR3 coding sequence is TGCGCCAGCAGCCAAATTGAGGCCTACGAGCAGTACTTC.

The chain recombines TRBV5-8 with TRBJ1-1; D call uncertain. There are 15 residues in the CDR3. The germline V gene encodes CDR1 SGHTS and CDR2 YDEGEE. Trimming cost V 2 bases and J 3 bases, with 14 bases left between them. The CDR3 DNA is TGTGCCAGCAGCTTACGGGGTGTGAGGGACACTGAAGCTTTCTTT. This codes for CASSLRGVRDTEAFF. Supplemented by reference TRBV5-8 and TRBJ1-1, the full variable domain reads EAGVTQSPTHLIKTRGQQATLRCSPISGHTSVYWYQQALGLGLQFLLWYDEGEERNRGNFPPRFSGRQFPNYSSELNVNALELEDSALYLCASSLRGVRDTEAFFGQGTRLTVV.

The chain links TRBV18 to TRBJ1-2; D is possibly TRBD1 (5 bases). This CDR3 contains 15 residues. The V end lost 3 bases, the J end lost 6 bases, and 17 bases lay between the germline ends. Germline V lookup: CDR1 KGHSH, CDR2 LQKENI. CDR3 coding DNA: TGTGCCAGCTCACCCCCTCCCGCTGGGGCGAATGGCTACACCTTC. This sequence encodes CASSPPPAGANGYTF.

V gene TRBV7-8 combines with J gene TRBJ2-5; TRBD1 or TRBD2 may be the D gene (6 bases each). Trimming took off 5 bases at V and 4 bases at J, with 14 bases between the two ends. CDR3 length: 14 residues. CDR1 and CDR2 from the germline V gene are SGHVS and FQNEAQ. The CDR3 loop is CASSRGRSGETQYF. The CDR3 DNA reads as TGTGCCAGCAGCCGGGGGCGGAGTGGAGAGACCCAGTACTTC.

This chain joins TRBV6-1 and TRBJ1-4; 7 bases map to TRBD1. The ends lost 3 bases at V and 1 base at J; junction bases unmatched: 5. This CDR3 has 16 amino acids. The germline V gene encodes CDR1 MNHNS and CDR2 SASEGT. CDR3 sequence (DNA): TGTGCCAGCAGTGATATTCAGGGGGGAACTAATGAAAAACTGTTTTTT. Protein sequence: CASSDIQGGTNEKLFF.

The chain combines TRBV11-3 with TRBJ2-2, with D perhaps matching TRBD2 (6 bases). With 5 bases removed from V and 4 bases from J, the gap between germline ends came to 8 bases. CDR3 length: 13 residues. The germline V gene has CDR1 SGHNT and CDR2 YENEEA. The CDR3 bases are TGTGCCAGCAGCGCGGGATTCACCGGGGAGCTGTTTTTT. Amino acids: CASSAGFTGELFF.

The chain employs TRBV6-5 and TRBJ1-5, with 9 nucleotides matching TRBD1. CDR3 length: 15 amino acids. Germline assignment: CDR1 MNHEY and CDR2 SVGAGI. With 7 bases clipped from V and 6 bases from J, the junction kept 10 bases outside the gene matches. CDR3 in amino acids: CASTPGQGSRQPQHF. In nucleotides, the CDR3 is TGTGCCAGCACGCCGGGACAGGGTTCCCGTCAGCCCCAGCATTTT.

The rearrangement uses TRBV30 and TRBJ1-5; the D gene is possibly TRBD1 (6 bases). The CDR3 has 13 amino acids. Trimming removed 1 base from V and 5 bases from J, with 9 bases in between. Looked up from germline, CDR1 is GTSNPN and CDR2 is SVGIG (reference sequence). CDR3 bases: TGTGCCTGGAGTGCAGGGGATCATCAGCCCCAGCATTTT. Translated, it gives CAWSAGDHQPQHF.

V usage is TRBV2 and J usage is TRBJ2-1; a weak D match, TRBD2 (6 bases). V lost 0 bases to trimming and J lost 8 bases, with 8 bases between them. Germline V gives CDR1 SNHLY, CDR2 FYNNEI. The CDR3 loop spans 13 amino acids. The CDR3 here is CASSEAGGYEQFF. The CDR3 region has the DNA TGTGCCAGCAGTGAAGCTGGGGGGTATGAGCAGTTCTTC.

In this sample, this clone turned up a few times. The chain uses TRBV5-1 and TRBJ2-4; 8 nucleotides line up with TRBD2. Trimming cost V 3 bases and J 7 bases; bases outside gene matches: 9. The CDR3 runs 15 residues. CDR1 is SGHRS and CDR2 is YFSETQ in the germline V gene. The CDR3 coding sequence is TGCGCCAGCAGCTCTTTAGCGGGACTAGGGAACATTCAGTACTTC. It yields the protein CASSSLAGLGNIQYF. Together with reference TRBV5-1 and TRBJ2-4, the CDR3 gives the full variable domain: KAGVTQTPRYLIKTRGQQVTLSCSPISGHRSVSWYQQTPGQGLQFLFEYFSETQRNKGNFPGRFSGRQFSNSRSEMNVSTLELGDSALYLCASSSLAGLGNIQYFGAGTRLSVL.

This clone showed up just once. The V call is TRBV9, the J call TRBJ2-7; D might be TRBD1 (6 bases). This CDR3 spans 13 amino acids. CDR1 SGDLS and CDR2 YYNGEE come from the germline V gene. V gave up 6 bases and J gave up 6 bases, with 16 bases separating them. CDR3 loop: CASNPTGTAEQYF. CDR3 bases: TGTGCCAGCAACCCAACAGGGACCGCCGAGCAGTACTTC.